This entry is about one T cell receptor beta chain. No cognate antigen has been identified for it. No quality values exist for individual bases; no much larger clone is one base distant. The data were obtained in a study of blood T cell repertoires in COVID-19 (dated by TCRdb to the early 2020s). With regard to the full study: Samples covering the acute and convalescent phases of COVID-19 were provided by collaborators in the United States, Italy and Spain. Samples came from the ongoing ImmuneRACE study (first 160 participants) plus 1,254 subjects from 6 global collaborators. A de-identified subject ID, COVID-19 status, age in years and sex were almost always included in the sample metadata. The repertoires were made available in a free public database intended to serve as a resource for research on the immune response to SARS-CoV-2. Deeply sampled blood TCRbeta repertoires from subjects exposed to, actively infected with, or recovered from COVID-19 were included in the dataset. Where available, HLA class I and class II types were taken from metadata supplied by the sample provider and were not determined by assay-based typing. The prospective study material was composed of cDNA or gDNA derived from T cells, B-cell-depleted T cells, or PBMCs. Results the study describes overall, beyond this receptor: The amount of clinical and demographic metadata varied by source and participant and was provided uncurated.

The CDR3 holds 14 amino acids from the cysteine to the phenylalanine. Only the CDR3 portion is preserved as DNA: 42 bases, with reading frame beginning at the first base. Trimming removed 5 bases from V and 2 bases from J; the gene matches leave 6 bases unexplained. Via the germline V gene, CDR1 is SGHRS and CDR2 YFSETQ. Enrolling through a virtual design, the prospective study's participants ranged in age from roughly 18 to 95 years and lived across roughly 23 United States geographic areas. Cohort assignment in the prospective study relied on participant-reported clinical history from a screening survey and a study questionnaire. For ImmuneRACE Cohort 3, a participant was defined as recovered based on two consecutive negative NP/OP PCR tests, clearance by a healthcare professional, or resolution of symptoms. In the prospective study, mobile phlebotomists collected whole blood, serum and a nasopharyngeal or oropharyngeal swab from each participant. Prospective study participants could optionally give additional blood draws and questionnaires over an approximately two-month period. Before DNA extraction, blood samples from the prospective study were shipped at room temperature or frozen.

TCRbeta CDR3 regions were amplified from genomic DNA by means of the immunoSEQ Assay, a bias-controlled multiplex PCR. The authors' analysis ran thus. The number of nucleated cells in each sample was estimated from the amplification of reference gene primers within the assay. To quantify the absolute abundance of each unique TCRbeta CDR3 rearrangement, sequence reads were collapsed and filtered. For each sample, productive Simpson clonality was calculated as the square root of Simpson's diversity index over productive rearrangements. TCRdb stores this immuneACCESS table with in-frame sequences only. Part of the clones is absent; in the studies checked, under half of the shortfall reflects unresolved V genes, and no reason is known for the rest. V and J calls and clone size follow that table, whereas D and trimming were derived from the DNA. The sample table lists under 450,000 clones, about 90% of them with a count of one. The ten largest clonotypes hold roughly 3% of the sample.

The chain is encoded by TRBV5-1 joined to TRBJ2-7; 8 of the junction bases match TRBD1. The sample was PBMCs or T cells enriched from blood (not recorded which). The receptor was derived from a young woman who had recovered from COVID-19. The CDR3 amino acid sequence is: CASRPGTGPYEQYF. DNA sequence: TGCGCCAGCAGGCCCGGGACAGGCCCCTACGAGCAGTACTTC. Supplemented by the reference TRBV5-1 and TRBJ2-7 proteins around the CDR3, the complete variable domain is KAGVTQTPRYLIKTRGQQVTLSCSPISGHRSVSWYQQTPGQGLQFLFEYFSETQRNKGNFPGRFSGRQFSNSRSEMNVSTLELGDSALYLCASRPGTGPYEQYFGPGTRLTVT.